The sequence of this TCR beta chain was determined in a study of patients and donors after allogeneic stem cell transplantation. MiXCR was run by TCRdb on the RT-PCR reads, yielding one entry per CDR3 protein. The sample lists about 89,000 distinct CDR3 sequences, under 50% seen once, with 60% to 65% in the top ten. The origin of this receptor is a human donor who was either an allogeneic HSCT recipient or a stem cell or donor lymphocyte infusion donor (not recorded which). It is not recorded whose cells these are; they may come from a transplant donor. Sequencing was done on a sample of blood, either unsorted or a sorted T cell fraction (not recorded which).

The CDR3: CSARETVGNTIYF. The DNA of the CDR3 is TGCAGTGCTAGAGAAACTGTTGGAAACACCATATATTTT. The chain combines TRBV20-1 with TRBJ1-3; D unresolved. CDR1 is DFQATT, CDR2 SNEGSKA, per germline (reference sequence). This CDR3 contains 13 residues. Trimming stripped 0 bases from V and 3 bases from J, with 6 bases between.